This TCR beta chain derives from a study of blood T cell repertoires in COVID-19. At the level of the study: The analysed material was cDNA or gDNA that came from T cells, B-cell-depleted T cells, or PBMCs.

Unmatched junction bases numbered 8, after V lost 1 base and J lost 7 bases. This CDR3 has 17 residues. Germline CDR1 reads KGHSH; CDR2 reads LQKENI. One Seattle source followed patients from active infection through their disease course. Clones were sequenced by immunoSEQ multiplex PCR, and TCRdb holds only the in-frame ones, with some missing. The sample holds 200,000 to 250,000 clones, approximately 90% seen once. This sequence joins TRBV18 and TRBJ2-1; 12 positions agree with TRBD2. Specimen: peripheral blood. The origin of this receptor is a man aged 55 to 70 with COVID-19, enrolled during active disease. The CDR3 is CASSPQGGLAGKNEQFF. For the CDR3, the DNA is TGTGCCAGCTCACCACAAGGGGGACTAGCGGGTAAGAATGAGCAGTTCTTC.